Described below is a single T cell receptor (beta chain) sequence and its context. Its target is unknown. The PCR used 60 Vbeta and 13 Jbeta primers. The protocol was immunoSEQ multiplex PCR, while the TCRdb copy is restricted to in-frame clones and leaves out a portion. The data show more than 150,000 clones, 75% to 85% seen once. The data are from a study of cytomegalovirus exposure and HLA in healthy donors. Study results and caveats: Within an earlier analysis, most TCR beta V segments proved productive either about 87% or about 30% of the time.

The CDR3 has 16 residues. Trimming shortened V by 1 base and J by 3 bases, and 16 bases separated the two germline ends. Germline V gene lookup returns CDR1 SGDLS and CDR2 YYNGEE. The receptor comes from a man between 18 and 35 years old in good health and CMV-seronegative. Sequencing used PBMCs. This chain links TRBV9 with TRBJ1-2, with D unresolved. CDR3 sequence: CASSVSGGSLDYGYTF. The DNA for the CDR3 is TGTGCCAGCAGCGTAAGTGGAGGGTCTCTTGACTATGGCTACACCTTC.